These 13 T cell receptor beta chains were all obtained from the same sample, sequenced in a study of blood T cell repertoires in COVID-19. TCRdb's copy holds only in-frame clones and misses some; the assay was immunoSEQ multiplex PCR. Altogether about 70,000 clones are present, roughly 76% being singletons, with the ten largest covering roughly 20%. Sequenced material: peripheral blood. All receptors derive from a woman in her seventies with acute or convalescent COVID-19.

The V gene is TRBV28, the J gene TRBJ2-1, with 8 bases aligning to TRBD2. Looked up from germline, CDR1 is MDHEN and CDR2 is SYDVKM. This CDR3 has 15 residues. Unmatched junction bases numbered 10, after V lost 5 bases and J lost 7 bases. CDR3 bases: TGTGCCAGCAGTCCGGGGGGGGAGGGCCTGAATGAGCAGTTCTTC. Its translation: CASSPGGEGLNEQFF. Complete variable domain (other parts from reference TRBV28 and TRBJ2-1): DVKVTQSSRYLVKRTGEKVFLECVQDMDHENMFWYRQDPGLGLRLIYFSYDVKMKEKGDIPEGYSVSREKKERFSLILESASTNQTSMYLCASSPGGEGLNEQFFGPGTRLTVL.

This clone was seen more than once but under ten times. The chain carries TRBV6-5 and TRBJ2-7, with 7 bases fitting TRBD1. CDR1 is MNHEY, CDR2 SVGAGI, per germline. The CDR3 length is 15 residues. V lost 8 bases to trimming and J lost 2 bases; unmatched junction nucleotides: 12. DNA of the CDR3: TGTGCCAGCTCGACAGGGCCCTCTTCGGCCTACGAGCAGTACTTC. This sequence encodes CASSTGPSSAYEQYF.

The chain is built from TRBV5-1 and TRBJ2-7; TRBD2 aligns across 10 bases. J gave up 5 bases and V 7 bases, and 9 bases lay outside the gene matches. The germline V gene encodes CDR1 SGHRS and CDR2 YFSETQ. This CDR3 is 14 amino acids long. The CDR3 coding sequence is TGCGCCAGCGGACGACTAGCGGGTTCAAACGAGCAGTACTTC. Translation gives CASGRLAGSNEQYF.

The chain carries TRBV10-1 and TRBJ1-3; D call uncertain. Germline V gene data show CDR1 as WNHNN and CDR2 as SYGVQD (reference sequence). The CDR3 has 14 residues. The germline V and J ends were trimmed by 4 bases and 0 bases, with 7 bases remaining between them. The CDR3 reads CASSAGGSGNTIYF. CDR3 coding DNA: TGCGCCAGCAGTGCGGGAGGCTCTGGAAACACCATATATTTT.

This clone has a single count. This chain links TRBV2 with TRBJ2-7, with D perhaps TRBD2 (6 bases). In germline, CDR1 is SNHLY, CDR2 FYNNEI. CDR3 size: 13 residues. With 6 bases removed from V and 3 bases from J, the gap between germline ends came to 12 bases. CDR3 protein: CASRGGRLYEQYF. DNA of the CDR3: TGTGCCAGCAGAGGAGGGAGACTCTACGAGCAGTACTTC.

This rearrangement joins TRBV6-6 to TRBJ2-7; TRBD1 matches at 8 bases. Germline lookup yields CDR1 MNHNY and CDR2 SVGAGI (reference sequence). There are 14 residues in the CDR3. V trimming: 6 bases; J trimming: 5 bases; junction bases outside the gene matches: 9. CDR3 loop: CASSETGVGHEQYF. The CDR3 region has the DNA TGTGCCAGCAGCGAGACAGGGGTGGGCCACGAGCAGTACTTC.

The chain employs TRBV19 and TRBJ2-1, with 8 nucleotides matching TRBD1. This CDR3 is built from 15 residues. CDR1 is LNHDA and CDR2 is SQIVND in the germline V gene (reference sequence). V was pared by 6 bases and J by 3 bases, with 7 bases of the junction left unmatched. CDR3 nucleotide sequence: TGTGCCAGTAGACCCGGGACAGGAGTCTACAATGAGCAGTTCTTC. Its protein is CASRPGTGVYNEQFF.

The chain combines TRBV5-1 with TRBJ2-2, with 9 bases fitting TRBD2. Germline V lookup: CDR1 SGHRS, CDR2 YFSETQ. Trimming took 2 bases from V and 1 from J; bases not matched to a gene: 3. CDR3 length: 16 amino acids. The CDR3, as DNA: TGCGCCAGCAGCTTAACTAGCGGGCAGAACACCGGGGAGCTGTTTTTT. Protein product: CASSLTSGQNTGELFF.

This clone was picked up a small number of times. The chain employs TRBV12-3 or TRBV12-4 and TRBJ2-7, with D unclear. Trimming left V 10 bases short and J 1 base short, with 14 bases between. The CDR3 consists of 13 residues. CDR3 sequence: CATSTSLSYEQYF. CDR3 DNA: TGTGCCACTTCCACCTCACTATCCTACGAGCAGTACTTC.

The V and J genes are TRBV18 and TRBJ1-2; D uncertain. This CDR3 region has 14 residues. The germline V gene encodes CDR1 KGHSH and CDR2 LQKENI. Trimming removed 0 bases at V and 7 bases at J, with 12 bases between. CDR3 residues: CASSPPLRQAGYTF. The CDR3 DNA reads as TGTGCCAGCTCACCACCGCTCAGGCAGGCTGGCTACACCTTC. Drawing the rest from reference TRBV18 and TRBJ1-2, the complete variable domain is NAGVMQNPRHLVRRRGQEARLRCSPMKGHSHVYWYRQLPEEGLKFMVYLQKENIIDESGMPKERFSAEFPKEGPSILRIQQVVRGDSAAYFCASSPPLRQAGYTFGSGTRLTVV.

This clone was detected only once. The rearrangement joins TRBV5-1 to TRBJ2-7; 10 nucleotides line up with TRBD2. V dropped 4 bases and J dropped 4; count of bases not matched to a gene: 14. The CDR3 length is 17 residues. The germline V gene encodes CDR1 SGHRS and CDR2 YFSETQ. CDR3 residues: CASSPGGLAGEGYEQYF. The CDR3 DNA sequence: TGCGCCAGCAGCCCGGGGGGGCTAGCGGGAGAGGGTTACGAGCAGTACTTC.

The rearrangement links TRBV28 to TRBJ2-7; TRBD2 agrees at 13 bases. Germline loops: CDR1 MDHEN, CDR2 SYDVKM. The CDR3 runs to 16 residues. V lost 5 bases and J lost 3; bases outside the gene matches: 7. The CDR3 is CASSLLAGGPGYEQYF. CDR3 coding DNA: TGTGCCAGCAGTCTACTAGCGGGAGGGCCTGGCTACGAGCAGTACTTC.

CDR3 sequence reads: CANHSGTSGSRGHTDTQYF. The CDR3 region has the DNA TGTGCCAACCATTCCGGGACTAGCGGGAGTCGGGGCCACACAGATACGCAGTATTTT. The rearrangement joins TRBV10-3 to TRBJ2-3; 14 bases are a match to TRBD2. Trimming took 10 bases from V and 2 from J; bases not matched to a gene: 17. This CDR3 contains 19 residues. CDR1 is ENHRY and CDR2 is SYGVKD in the germline V gene.